These 25 T cell receptor beta chains originate from one sample sequenced in a study of a mutant IDH1 vaccine in newly diagnosed glioma. Sequencing was performed with immunoSEQ multiplex PCR; in TCRdb, only in-frame clones are kept and a portion is missing. In the table there are just over 65,000 clones, less than 90% of which are singletons. Time point indicated: week 35, safety follow-up. The study gave 300 ug of mutant IDH1 20-mer peptide per vaccine dose, with topical imiquimod. The antigens of these receptors remain unknown. Specimen: PBMCs, collected from a glioma patient whose treatment included an IDH1 peptide vaccine. The source is a man between 18 and 29 years old with glioma.

The rearrangement links TRBV6-1 to TRBJ1-2, with TRBD1 as a possible D gene (5 bases). Germline V gives CDR1 MNHNS, CDR2 SASEGT. The V end lost 2 bases, the J end lost 2 bases, and 12 bases lay between the germline ends. There are 15 residues in the CDR3. As DNA, the CDR3 is TGTGCCAGCAGTGAATCTCCGGCAGGGAACTATGGCTACACCTTC. This sequence encodes CASSESPAGNYGYTF.

The J gene is TRBJ2-7, the V gene TRBV7-9, with D uncertain. Germline V gives CDR1 SEHNR, CDR2 FQNEAQ (reference sequence). The CDR3 sequence is 15 residues long. Trimming took off 5 bases at V and 0 bases at J, with 14 bases between the two ends. The CDR3 DNA reads as TGTGCCAGCAGCCCTTTAGAAGGTTTCTCCTACGAGCAGTACTTC. Its protein product is CASSPLEGFSYEQYF.

This sequence joins TRBV5-6 and TRBJ1-5; no firm D call. Germline-derived CDR1 and CDR2 are SGHDT and YYEEEE. This CDR3 region has 14 residues. With 2 bases removed from V and 2 bases from J, the gap between germline ends came to 8 bases. Here the CDR3 DNA reads TGTGCCAGCAGCTTACGGGGTGGCAATCAGCCCCAGCATTTT. Amino acid sequence: CASSLRGGNQPQHF.

The CDR3 DNA reads TGCGCCAGCAGACAGCAGACAGGACCTACCGGGGAGCTGTTTTTT. This sequence encodes CASRQQTGPTGELFF. The chain has TRBV5-1 and TRBJ2-2, with D possibly matching TRBD1 (6 bases). This CDR3 contains 15 residues. V lost 5 bases, J lost 5 bases, and 16 bases lay in between. Germline V CDR1 and CDR2: SGHRS, YFSETQ.

The chain links TRBV18 to TRBJ2-7, with 7 bases that match TRBD2. With 2 bases clipped from V and 7 bases from J, the junction kept 2 bases outside the gene matches. Germline CDR1 KGHSH, CDR2 LQKENI. The CDR3 loop spans 12 amino acids. CDR3 sequence reads: CASSPTAGEQYF. As DNA, the CDR3 is TGTGCCAGCTCACCAACAGCGGGGGAGCAGTACTTC. The variable domain in full, completed from reference TRBV18 and TRBJ2-7, reads NAGVMQNPRHLVRRRGQEARLRCSPMKGHSHVYWYRQLPEEGLKFMVYLQKENIIDESGMPKERFSAEFPKEGPSILRIQQVVRGDSAAYFCASSPTAGEQYFGPGTRLTVT.

This clone was detected only once. The gene calls are TRBV10-3 and TRBJ2-5; D is possibly TRBD2 (6 bases). Trimming took off 2 bases at V and 5 bases at J, with 12 bases between the two ends. The CDR3 extends over 14 amino acids. Looked up from germline, CDR1 is ENHRY and CDR2 is SYGVKD. CDR3 coding DNA: TGTGCCATCAGTGAGGTCGGTCGGGGGGAGACCCAGTACTTC. This codes for CAISEVGRGETQYF.

This chain connects TRBV27 to TRBJ1-1; D is perhaps TRBD1 (6 bases). In germline, CDR1 is MNHEY, CDR2 SMNVEV (reference sequence). Trimming removed 1 base from V and 4 bases from J, with 7 bases in between. The CDR3 is 13 residues long. The CDR3: CASSLYRATEAFF. The CDR3 bases are TGTGCCAGCAGTTTATACAGGGCCACTGAAGCTTTCTTT.

This clone came up a few times. V gene TRBV15 combines with J gene TRBJ1-5; a possible D gene is TRBD1 (5 bases). The CDR3 contains 16 residues. Germline assignment: CDR1 LNHNV and CDR2 YYDKDF (reference sequence). Trimming removed 5 bases from V and 4 bases from J, with 18 bases in between. This CDR3 reads CATSRGTLSGNQPQHF. The CDR3, as DNA: TGTGCCACCAGCCGGGGGACTTTATCAGGGAATCAGCCCCAGCATTTT.

The V gene is TRBV5-1, the J gene TRBJ1-1; D remains unclear. The CDR3 is 13 residues long. Germline CDR1 is SGHRS and CDR2 is YFSETQ. With 0 bases removed from V and 7 bases from J, the gap between germline ends came to 10 bases. CDR3 amino acids: CASSLGAGIEAFF. The CDR3 region has the DNA TGCGCCAGCAGCTTGGGGGCCGGGATTGAAGCTTTCTTT.

The chain employs TRBV15 and TRBJ2-1; 8 bases are a match to TRBD1. J lost 8 bases, V lost 1 base, and 4 bases had no gene match. The CDR3 sequence is 14 residues long. Germline V gene lookup returns CDR1 LNHNV and CDR2 YYDKDF (reference sequence). This CDR3 is CATSRGRGQDEQFF. As DNA, the CDR3 is TGTGCCACCAGCAGAGGCAGGGGGCAAGATGAGCAGTTCTTC.

The V call is TRBV7-9, the J call TRBJ2-7; D remains unclear. CDR1 is SEHNR and CDR2 is FQNEAQ in the germline V gene (reference sequence). V lost 5 bases, J lost 7 bases, and 21 bases lay in between. The CDR3 is 15 residues long. CDR3 residues: CASSRSGASLGEQYF. The CDR3 DNA reads TGTGCCAGCAGCCGTTCCGGAGCATCTTTGGGAGAGCAGTACTTC.

CDR3 amino acids: CASSMVAGGEQYF. DNA of the CDR3: TGTGCCAGTAGTATGGTTGCGGGGGGAGAGCAGTACTTC. The chain uses TRBV19 and TRBJ2-7; 8 positions match TRBD2. There are 13 residues in the CDR3. The V gene's germline CDR1 is LNHDA and CDR2 SQIVND (reference sequence). V shed 3 bases and J 7 bases; nucleotides not matched to a gene: 5.

The chain carries TRBV5-1 and TRBJ1-2; TRBD1 might be the D (6 bases). Germline loops: CDR1 SGHRS, CDR2 YFSETQ. The CDR3 contains 13 residues. V lost 4 bases and J lost 6, with 13 bases in between. CDR3: CASSLTQGNGYTF. Written as DNA, the CDR3 is TGCGCCAGCAGCCTCACGCAGGGGAATGGCTACACCTTC.

This sequence joins TRBV7-2 and TRBJ2-1, with D possibly TRBD2 on 7 matching bases. Per germline, CDR1 SGHTA and CDR2 FQGNSA. The CDR3 covers 14 residues. V was cut by 5 bases and J by 12 bases, with 20 bases left in between. The CDR3 bases are TGTGCCAGCAGCACCGACCGGGGGCGCGGGAGGCAGTTCTTC. It is translated as CASSTDRGRGRQFF.

V usage is TRBV5-1 and J usage is TRBJ1-2; the match to TRBD1 covers 9 bases. CDR3 length: 15 residues. After removal of 4 bases from V and 6 bases from J, the junction contained 10 bases not matched to a gene. Germline CDR1 SGHRS, CDR2 YFSETQ. The chain's CDR3 is CASSLSNTGGDGYTF. As DNA, the CDR3 is TGCGCCAGCAGCCTATCCAACACAGGGGGCGATGGCTACACCTTC. Full variable domain (outside the CDR3, taken from reference TRBV5-1 and TRBJ1-2): KAGVTQTPRYLIKTRGQQVTLSCSPISGHRSVSWYQQTPGQGLQFLFEYFSETQRNKGNFPGRFSGRQFSNSRSEMNVSTLELGDSALYLCASSLSNTGGDGYTFGSGTRLTVV.

This chain links TRBV5-1 with TRBJ1-2; D not certain. Germline V gene sequence: CDR1 SGHRS, CDR2 YFSETQ. The CDR3 contains 11 residues. Trimming removed 5 bases at V and 8 bases at J, with 10 bases between. The CDR3 is CASSDGSGYTF. The CDR3 DNA reads TGCGCCAGCAGTGATGGTTCGGGCTACACCTTC.

This chain links TRBV13 with TRBJ2-7, with D uncertain. Deletions cut 0 bases from V and 7 bases from J, with 10 bases between. There are 13 residues in the CDR3. CDR1 PRHDT and CDR2 FYEKMQ come from the germline V gene (reference sequence). The CDR3 coding sequence is TGTGCCAGCAGCTTAGGCGGACCTACAGAGCAGTACTTC. Its translation: CASSLGGPTEQYF.

V usage is TRBV7-6 and J usage is TRBJ2-3, with 9 positions matching TRBD2. The germline V gene has CDR1 SGHVS and CDR2 FNYEAQ. This CDR3 is built from 17 residues. V was pared by 5 bases and J by 2 bases, with 11 bases of the junction left unmatched. The CDR3 DNA reads TGTGCCAGCAGCCCCCCCGGCCTAGCGGGGTTCACAGATACGCAGTATTTT. Translation gives CASSPPGLAGFTDTQYF.

This clone occurred a few times. The chain uses TRBV25-1 and TRBJ1-1; 8 nucleotides align to TRBD1. Germline CDR1 MGHDK, CDR2 SYGVNS. This CDR3 comprises 13 residues. The V segment lost 5 bases and the J segment 3 bases; nucleotides outside the gene matches: 2. The CDR3 loop reads CASSRQGYTEAFF. In DNA form, the CDR3 reads TGTGCCAGCAGTAGACAGGGGTACACTGAAGCTTTCTTT.

The chain carries TRBV29-1 and TRBJ1-1; D is undetermined. Germline V gives CDR1 SQVTM, CDR2 ANQGSEA. This CDR3 is 14 amino acids long. V gave up 5 bases and J gave up 2 bases, with 15 bases separating them. CDR3: CSVSLLKKNTEAFF. The DNA of the CDR3 is TGCAGCGTTTCACTCCTGAAGAAAAACACTGAAGCTTTCTTT. The full variable domain, rest sourced from reference TRBV29-1 and TRBJ1-1, is SAVISQKPSRDICQRGTSLTIQCQVDSQVTMMFWYRQQPGQSLTLIATANQGSEATYESGFVIDKFPISRPNLTFSTLTVSNMSPEDSSIYLCSVSLLKKNTEAFFGQGTRLTVV.

This chain joins TRBV30 and TRBJ1-2; 8 bases align to TRBD1. J gave up 6 bases and V 4 bases, and 10 bases lay outside the gene matches. The CDR3 is 14 residues long. Germline V gene data show CDR1 as GTSNPN and CDR2 as SVGIG (reference sequence). The CDR3 protein is CAWTRDRRLDGYTF. The CDR3 nucleotides read TGTGCCTGGACAAGGGACAGGCGCTTGGATGGCTACACCTTC.

This chain links TRBV4-2 with TRBJ2-7, with D perhaps assigned TRBD1 or TRBD2 (6 bases each). V was clipped by 0 bases and J by 5 bases, with 26 bases between them. Germline V gene lookup returns CDR1 LGHNA and CDR2 YNFKEQ. The CDR3 has 19 residues. CDR3 bases: TGTGCCAGCAGCCAAGAATCGGGGACACTTGGGGGGCGCTTCAACGAGCAGTACTTC. Residues: CASSQESGTLGGRFNEQYF.

This chain joins TRBV2 and TRBJ1-2, with 7 bases aligning to TRBD1. Unmatched junction bases numbered 7, after V lost 4 bases and J lost 2 bases. The CDR3 runs 15 residues. From germline, CDR1 is SNHLY and CDR2 FYNNEI. The CDR3 is CASSGNRGANYGYTF. CDR3 nucleotide sequence: TGTGCCAGCAGTGGAAACAGGGGAGCCAACTATGGCTACACCTTC.

The V call is TRBV11-2, the J call TRBJ2-7, with 7 bases that match TRBD1. Unmatched junction bases numbered 13, after V lost 4 bases and J lost 4 bases. The CDR3 loop spans 16 amino acids. CDR1 is SGHAT and CDR2 is FQNNGV in the germline V gene. CDR3: CASSWASGTATYEQYF. CDR3 sequence (DNA): TGTGCCAGCAGCTGGGCGTCCGGGACAGCAACATACGAGCAGTACTTC.

The chain combines TRBV27 with TRBJ1-2, with TRBD1 matching 9 bases. The germline V gene encodes CDR1 MNHEY and CDR2 SMNVEV (reference sequence). The junction had 11 bases not matched to a gene; V was cut back by 2 bases and J by 4 bases. The length of the CDR3 is 17 residues. The CDR3 is CASSLLSAGQGLYGYTF. CDR3 DNA: TGTGCCAGCAGTTTACTTTCGGCGGGACAGGGACTCTATGGCTACACCTTC.